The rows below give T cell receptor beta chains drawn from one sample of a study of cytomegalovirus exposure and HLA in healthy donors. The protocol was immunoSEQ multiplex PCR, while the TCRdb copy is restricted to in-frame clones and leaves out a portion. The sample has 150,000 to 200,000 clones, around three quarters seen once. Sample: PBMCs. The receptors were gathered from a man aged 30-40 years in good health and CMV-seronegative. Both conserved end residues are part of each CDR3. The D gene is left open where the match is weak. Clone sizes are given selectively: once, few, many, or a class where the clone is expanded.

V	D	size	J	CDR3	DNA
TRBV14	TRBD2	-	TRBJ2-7	CASSVLAGGPGEQYF	TGTGCCAGCAGCGTCCTAGCGGGAGGGCCGGGCGAGCAGTACTTC
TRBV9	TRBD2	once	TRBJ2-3	CASSAGLAGDGTQYF	TGTGCCAGCAGCGCGGGACTAGCGGGAGATGGTACGCAGTATTTT
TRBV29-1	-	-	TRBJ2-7	CSVEKDRDSEQYF	TGCAGCGTTGAAAAAGACAGGGACTCCGAGCAGTACTTC
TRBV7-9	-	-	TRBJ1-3	CASRYGDTIYF	TGTGCCAGCCGCTACGGGGACACCATATATTTT
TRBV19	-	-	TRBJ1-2	CASSTGYGGYTF	TGTGCCAGTAGTACAGGATATGGGGGCTACACCTTC
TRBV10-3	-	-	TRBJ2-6	CAIRDTLKNSGANVLTF	TGTGCCATCCGGGACACATTAAAAAACTCTGGGGCCAACGTCCTGACTTTC
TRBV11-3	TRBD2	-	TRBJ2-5	CASSLDEVAGGLKTQYF	TGTGCCAGCAGCTTAGATGAGGTAGCGGGAGGGCTAAAGACCCAGTACTTC
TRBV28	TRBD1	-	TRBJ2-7	CASSRTGLYEQYF	TGTGCCAGCAGCCGGACAGGGCTATACGAGCAGTACTTC
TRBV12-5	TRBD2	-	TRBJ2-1	CASGLVQAGGFNEQFF	TGTGCTAGTGGTTTGGTACAAGCGGGAGGTTTCAATGAGCAGTTCTTC
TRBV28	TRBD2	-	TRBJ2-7	CASSPPAGVPWEQYF	TGTGCCAGCAGTCCCCCAGCGGGAGTCCCGTGGGAGCAGTACTTC
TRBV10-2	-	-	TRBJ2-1	CASSESNFAGWFF	TGCGCCAGCAGTGAGTCAAACTTTGCGGGGTGGTTCTTC
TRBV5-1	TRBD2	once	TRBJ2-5	CASSPGLAGGPILETQYF	TGCGCCAGCAGCCCGGGACTAGCGGGAGGGCCCATCCTGGAGACCCAGTACTTC
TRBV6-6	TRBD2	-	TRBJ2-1	CASSYDLAGDNEQFF	TGTGCCAGCAGTTACGACCTAGCGGGAGACAATGAGCAGTTCTTC
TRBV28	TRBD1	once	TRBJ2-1	CASSLVQGQGINEQFF	TGTGCCAGCAGTTTAGTGCAGGGACAGGGGATCAATGAGCAGTTCTTC
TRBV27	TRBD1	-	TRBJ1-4	CASSSSTGANEKLFF	TGTGCCAGCAGCTCATCGACAGGGGCTAATGAAAAACTGTTTTTT
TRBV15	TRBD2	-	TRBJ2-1	CATSRDRLAANNEQFF	TGTGCCACCAGCAGAGACAGACTAGCGGCCAACAATGAGCAGTTCTTC
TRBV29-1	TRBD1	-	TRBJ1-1	CSGWDSYTEAFF	TGCAGCGGATGGGACAGCTACACTGAAGCTTTCTTT
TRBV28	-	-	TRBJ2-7	CASSLVAYEQYF	TGTGCCAGCAGTTTAGTAGCCTACGAGCAGTACTTC
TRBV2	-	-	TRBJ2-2	CASSELIELFF	TGTGCCAGCAGCGAGCTAATCGAGCTGTTTTTT